This T cell receptor (beta chain) appears in the sequencing data of a study of T cells in Graves' hyperthyroidism and ophthalmopathy. This CDR3 region has 14 residues. Germline V gene lookup returns CDR1 SGHDT and CDR2 YYEEEE. The ends lost 2 bases at V and 4 bases at J; junction bases unmatched: 3. TCR beta CDR3 region amplification was performed from RNA transcripts. During a first-round RT-PCR of the TCR CDR3, the HTBI primer set was used. TCRdb used MiXCR to reprocess the multiplex PCR reads, holding one entry per CDR3 protein. The sample has fewer than 200,000 distinct CDR3 sequences, about a tenth seen once; the top ten hold around 20%. This clonotype was recorded a few times.

The chain joins TRBV5-6 to TRBJ1-2; TRBD1 matches at 9 bases. The sequence came from a woman aged 18-29 years with Graves' hyperthyroidism that later progressed to Graves' ophthalmopathy. The sequenced sample consisted of blood. CDR3 nucleotide sequence: TGTGCCAGCAGCTTCGGACAGGGGATCTATGGCTACACCTTC. Protein product: CASSFGQGIYGYTF.